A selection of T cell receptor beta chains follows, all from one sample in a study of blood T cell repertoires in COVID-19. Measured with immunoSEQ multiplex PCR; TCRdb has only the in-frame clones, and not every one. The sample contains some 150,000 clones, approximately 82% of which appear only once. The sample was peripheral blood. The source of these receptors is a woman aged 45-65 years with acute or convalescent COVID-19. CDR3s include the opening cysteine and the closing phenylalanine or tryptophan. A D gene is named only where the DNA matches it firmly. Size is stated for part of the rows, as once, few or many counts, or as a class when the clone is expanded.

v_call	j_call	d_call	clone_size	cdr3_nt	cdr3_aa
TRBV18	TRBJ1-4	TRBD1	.	TGTGCCAGCTCACCCTGGACAGGAACTAATGAAAAACTGTTTTTT	CASSPWTGTNEKLFF
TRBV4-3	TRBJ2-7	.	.	TGCGCCAGCAGCCTAGGACTTAGCTTAACCTACGAGCAGTACTTC	CASSLGLSLTYEQYF
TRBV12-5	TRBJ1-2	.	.	TGTGCTAGTGGTTTGGGGACAGCATATCATGGCTACACCTTC	CASGLGTAYHGYTF
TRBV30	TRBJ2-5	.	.	TGTGCCTGGAGCATAACGGGAGCCCAAGAGACCCAGTACTTC	CAWSITGAQETQYF
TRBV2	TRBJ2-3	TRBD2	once	TGTGCCAGCAGTTGGACTAGCGGCACAGATACGCAGTATTTT	CASSWTSGTDTQYF
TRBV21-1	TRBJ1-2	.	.	TGTGCCAGCAGCCCTAGAATAGACAGTCATGGCTACACCTTC	CASSPRIDSHGYTF
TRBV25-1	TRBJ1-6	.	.	TGTGCCAGCAGTGAGGGACAATATAATTCACCCCTCCACTTT	CASSEGQYNSPLHF
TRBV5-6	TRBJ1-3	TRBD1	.	TGTGCCAGCAGCTCGACAGGGGCTGGAAACACCATATATTTT	CASSSTGAGNTIYF
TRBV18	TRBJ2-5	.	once	TGTGCCAGCTCACCACCGAGTCAATCCCAAGAGACCCAGTACTTC	CASSPPSQSQETQYF
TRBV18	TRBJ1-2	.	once	TGTGCCAGCTCACCATCGGGGGACTATGGCTACACCTTC	CASSPSGDYGYTF
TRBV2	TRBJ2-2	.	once	TGTGCCAGCACCCAAGTACTCTCCGGGGAGCTGTTTTTT	CASTQVLSGELFF